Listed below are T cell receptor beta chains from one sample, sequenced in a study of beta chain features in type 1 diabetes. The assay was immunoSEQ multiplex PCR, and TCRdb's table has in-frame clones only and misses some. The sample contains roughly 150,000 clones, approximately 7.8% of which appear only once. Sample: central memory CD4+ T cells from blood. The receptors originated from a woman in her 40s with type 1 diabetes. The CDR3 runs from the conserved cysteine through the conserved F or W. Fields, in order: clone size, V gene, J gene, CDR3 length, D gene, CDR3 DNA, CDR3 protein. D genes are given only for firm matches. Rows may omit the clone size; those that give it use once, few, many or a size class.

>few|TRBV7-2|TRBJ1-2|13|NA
TGTGCCAGCAGCTTAGCCAACGGGTCAGGCTACACCTTC
CASSLANGSGYTF
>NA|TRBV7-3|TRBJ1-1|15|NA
TGTGCCAGCAGCTTATTGGGACACATGAACACTGAAGCTTTCTTT
CASSLLGHMNTEAFF
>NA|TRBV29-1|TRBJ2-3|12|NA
TGCAGCGTTGATTGGGCGGGAGATACGCAGTATTTT
CSVDWAGDTQYF
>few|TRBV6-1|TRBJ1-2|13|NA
TGTGCCAGCAGTGAAGTCGTAGGGGCAGGCTACACCTTC
CASSEVVGAGYTF
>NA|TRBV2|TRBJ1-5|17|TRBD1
TGTGCCAGCAGTGAGGACAGGGGCTTCCTTAGCAATCAGCCCCAGCATTTT
CASSEDRGFLSNQPQHF
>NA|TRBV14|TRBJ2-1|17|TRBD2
TGTGCCAGCAGCCCCCGGGGTAGCGGGAACATTTACAATGAGCAGTTCTTC
CASSPRGSGNIYNEQFF
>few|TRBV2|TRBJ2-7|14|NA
TGTGCCAGCAGTGTCGGGATGGCCATATACGAGCAGTACTTC
CASSVGMAIYEQYF
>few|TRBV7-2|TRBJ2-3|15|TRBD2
TGTGCCAGCAGCGATAGGCGGGAGGCTGGCGATACGCAGTATTTT
CASSDRREAGDTQYF
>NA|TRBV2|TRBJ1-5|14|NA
TGTGCCAGCAGCCCGACAGCTTTTGGGCAGCCCCAGCATTTT
CASSPTAFGQPQHF
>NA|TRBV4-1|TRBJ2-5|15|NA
TGCGCCAGCAGCCAAGAAACGGGGTACCAAGAGACCCAGTACTTC
CASSQETGYQETQYF
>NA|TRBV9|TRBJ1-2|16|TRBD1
TGTGCCAGCAGCGTAGGTTCCCAGGGGGTGGGCTATGGCTACACCTTC
CASSVGSQGVGYGYTF
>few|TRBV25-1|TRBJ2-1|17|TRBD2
TGTGCCAGCAGTTCCACTAGCGGGAGGGACTCCTACAATGAGCAGTTCTTC
CASSSTSGRDSYNEQFF
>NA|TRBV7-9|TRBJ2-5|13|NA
TGTGCCAGCAGCCCCCGACAGGCTGAGACCCAGTACTTC
CASSPRQAETQYF
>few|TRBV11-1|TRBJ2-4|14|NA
TGTGCCAGCAGCTTAGGCGGGGCCCCGGACATTCAGTACTTC
CASSLGGAPDIQYF
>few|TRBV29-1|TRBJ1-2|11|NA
TGCAGCGTTAGGTCAGGGAAAAGCTACACCTTC
CSVRSGKSYTF
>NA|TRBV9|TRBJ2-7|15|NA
TGTGCCAGCAGCTCCTCCCTAGGGGTGGGGAACGAGCAGTACTTC
CASSSSLGVGNEQYF
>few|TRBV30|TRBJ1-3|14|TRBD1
TGTGCCTGGGCAGTCACAGGGGTCGGAAACACCATATATTTT
CAWAVTGVGNTIYF
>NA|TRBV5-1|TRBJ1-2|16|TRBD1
TGCGCCAGCAGCATTGGGACAGCCCGGCTCGGCTATGGCTACACCTTC
CASSIGTARLGYGYTF
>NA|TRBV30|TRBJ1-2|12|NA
TGTGCCTGGGACATCTCTAACTATGGCTACACCTTC
CAWDISNYGYTF
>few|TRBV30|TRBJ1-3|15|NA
TGTGCCTGGGTCCCAGGACAGCTCTCTGGAAACACCATATATTTT
CAWVPGQLSGNTIYF
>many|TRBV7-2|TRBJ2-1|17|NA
TGTGCCAGCAGCTTAGGGGGACACAGAAGCTCCTACAATGAGCAGTTCTTC
CASSLGGHRSSYNEQFF
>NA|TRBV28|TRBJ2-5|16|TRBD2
TGTGCCAGCAGATCCCCCTCAGCGGGAGATGGAGAGACCCAGTACTTC
CASRSPSAGDGETQYF
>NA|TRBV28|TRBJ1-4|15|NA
TGTGCCAGCAGTCACCCCGACACGGGGATCGGAAAACTGTTTTTT
CASSHPDTGIGKLFF
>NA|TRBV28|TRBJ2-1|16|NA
TGTGCCAGCAGTTTAGCGGGGCTGGGTGACTACAATGAGCAGTTCTTC
CASSLAGLGDYNEQFF
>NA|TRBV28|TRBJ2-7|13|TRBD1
TGTGCCAGCACGACACAGGGGATCTACGAGCAGTACTTC
CASTTQGIYEQYF
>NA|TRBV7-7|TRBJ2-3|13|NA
TGTGCCAGCAGCTTTCAGTCCACAGATACGCAGTATTTT
CASSFQSTDTQYF
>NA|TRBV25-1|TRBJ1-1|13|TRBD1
TGTGCCAGCAGTGGGACAGGAGAGCTTGAAGCTTTCTTT
CASSGTGELEAFF